The rows below give T cell receptor beta chains drawn from one sample of a study of blood T cell repertoires in COVID-19. The assay was immunoSEQ multiplex PCR, and TCRdb's table has in-frame clones only and misses some. The sample holds about 100,000 clones, almost 95% seen once. Sequencing was performed on peripheral blood. The receptors were gathered from a man aged 50 or older with active COVID-19. Each CDR3 is given with its conserved first and last residue. The D gene is left open where the match is weak. The size of a clone is reported for some rows only, either as once, few or many, or as a class for expanded clones.

d_call: -; j_call: TRBJ2-1; clone_size: -; v_call: TRBV7-8; cdr3_aa: CASSLPSRGENEQFF; cdr3_nt: TGTGCCAGCAGCTTACCTAGCAGGGGTGAAAATGAGCAGTTCTTC
d_call: TRBD1; j_call: TRBJ2-7; clone_size: -; v_call: TRBV24-1; cdr3_aa: CATTDRDNEQYF; cdr3_nt: TGTGCCACCACCGACAGGGATAACGAGCAGTACTTC
d_call: TRBD2; j_call: TRBJ2-1; clone_size: -; v_call: TRBV28; cdr3_aa: CASSSSGRASNEQFF; cdr3_nt: TGTGCCAGCAGCAGTAGCGGGAGGGCCTCCAATGAGCAGTTCTTC
d_call: TRBD1; j_call: TRBJ2-5; clone_size: -; v_call: TRBV10-2; cdr3_aa: CATRGQGETQYF; cdr3_nt: TGCGCCACCAGGGGACAGGGGGAGACCCAGTACTTC
d_call: -; j_call: TRBJ2-5; clone_size: -; v_call: TRBV28; cdr3_aa: CASSFRIRDLRETQYF; cdr3_nt: TGTGCCAGCAGTTTCCGAATCCGGGACTTGCGGGAGACCCAGTACTTC
d_call: -; j_call: TRBJ2-7; clone_size: -; v_call: TRBV23-1; cdr3_aa: CASSQSGPPTGWGEQYF; cdr3_nt: TGCGCCAGCAGTCAATCAGGGCCGCCGACAGGTTGGGGCGAGCAGTACTTC
d_call: TRBD2; j_call: TRBJ2-7; clone_size: -; v_call: TRBV7-9; cdr3_aa: CASSRGVAGGPNEQYF; cdr3_nt: TGTGCCAGCAGCCGTGGAGTAGCGGGAGGGCCGAACGAGCAGTACTTC
d_call: TRBD2; j_call: TRBJ2-5; clone_size: -; v_call: TRBV9; cdr3_aa: CASSVGVAGGAPETQYF; cdr3_nt: TGTGCCAGCAGCGTAGGTGTAGCGGGAGGGGCCCCAGAGACCCAGTACTTC
d_call: TRBD1; j_call: TRBJ2-2; clone_size: -; v_call: TRBV19; cdr3_aa: CASVGQGDTGELFF; cdr3_nt: TGTGCCAGCGTGGGACAGGGGGACACCGGGGAGCTGTTTTTT
d_call: TRBD2; j_call: TRBJ2-7; clone_size: -; v_call: TRBV28; cdr3_aa: CASSLWGGSGILSEQYF; cdr3_nt: TGTGCCAGCAGTTTATGGGGTGGTAGCGGGATCCTCTCTGAGCAGTACTTC
d_call: -; j_call: TRBJ1-2; clone_size: -; v_call: TRBV7-9; cdr3_aa: CASTLNTGNYGYTF; cdr3_nt: TGTGCCAGCACCTTAAATACAGGAAACTATGGCTACACCTTC
d_call: -; j_call: TRBJ2-3; clone_size: -; v_call: TRBV6-5; cdr3_aa: CASMGGAGATDTQYF; cdr3_nt: TGTGCCAGCATGGGGGGGGCGGGAGCTACAGATACGCAGTATTTT
d_call: -; j_call: TRBJ1-2; clone_size: -; v_call: TRBV12-3/TRBV12-4; cdr3_aa: CASSSAGPYGYTF; cdr3_nt: TGTGCCAGCAGTTCGGCAGGGCCCTATGGCTACACCTTC
d_call: TRBD1; j_call: TRBJ2-1; clone_size: -; v_call: TRBV19; cdr3_aa: CASSTGQGAWEQFF; cdr3_nt: TGTGCCAGTAGTACCGGACAGGGGGCCTGGGAGCAGTTCTTC
d_call: -; j_call: TRBJ2-7; clone_size: -; v_call: TRBV5-1; cdr3_aa: CASSPSSYEQYF; cdr3_nt: TGCGCCAGCAGCCCGAGCTCCTACGAGCAGTACTTC
d_call: TRBD1; j_call: TRBJ2-1; clone_size: -; v_call: TRBV19; cdr3_aa: CASSLPTGSNEQFF; cdr3_nt: TGTGCCAGTAGTTTGCCGACAGGGTCGAATGAGCAGTTCTTC
d_call: TRBD1; j_call: TRBJ2-1; clone_size: -; v_call: TRBV6-5; cdr3_aa: CASRDRVANEQFF; cdr3_nt: TGTGCCAGTCGGGACAGGGTTGCGAATGAGCAGTTCTTC
d_call: -; j_call: TRBJ2-7; clone_size: -; v_call: TRBV10-3; cdr3_aa: CAISEMLLAIISYEQYF; cdr3_nt: TGTGCCATCAGTGAGATGTTGTTGGCAATTATCTCCTACGAGCAGTACTTC
d_call: TRBD1; j_call: TRBJ2-5; clone_size: -; v_call: TRBV12-5; cdr3_aa: CASGSLSGQGRNETQYF; cdr3_nt: TGTGCTAGTGGTTCCTTATCCGGACAGGGGCGAAATGAGACCCAGTACTTC
d_call: -; j_call: TRBJ1-3; clone_size: -; v_call: TRBV11-2; cdr3_aa: CASSPQGSSGNTIYF; cdr3_nt: TGTGCCAGCAGCCCACAGGGAAGCTCTGGAAACACCATATATTTT
d_call: -; j_call: TRBJ1-1; clone_size: -; v_call: TRBV18; cdr3_aa: CASSPDGSTEAFF; cdr3_nt: TGTGCCAGCTCCCCAGACGGGTCTACTGAAGCTTTCTTT
d_call: -; j_call: TRBJ1-2; clone_size: -; v_call: TRBV10-3; cdr3_aa: CAISEPGLNYGYTF; cdr3_nt: TGTGCCATCAGTGAACCAGGCTTGAACTATGGCTACACCTTC
d_call: -; j_call: TRBJ2-1; clone_size: -; v_call: TRBV15; cdr3_aa: CATSRDSGRGAPLFF; cdr3_nt: TGTGCCACCAGCAGAGATTCAGGGCGCGGCGCCCCCCTGTTCTTC
d_call: TRBD1; j_call: TRBJ1-5; clone_size: -; v_call: TRBV6-5; cdr3_aa: CASRPAGQGFQPQHF; cdr3_nt: TGTGCCAGCAGACCGGCGGGACAGGGTTTTCAGCCCCAGCATTTT
d_call: TRBD1; j_call: TRBJ2-1; clone_size: -; v_call: TRBV9; cdr3_aa: CASSVSNRGHEQFF; cdr3_nt: TGTGCCAGCAGCGTATCCAACAGGGGCCATGAGCAGTTCTTC
d_call: TRBD1; j_call: TRBJ2-1; clone_size: -; v_call: TRBV11-2; cdr3_aa: CASSLDRAANEQFF; cdr3_nt: TGTGCCAGCAGCTTGGACAGGGCTGCCAATGAGCAGTTCTTC
d_call: TRBD1; j_call: TRBJ2-2; clone_size: -; v_call: TRBV28; cdr3_aa: CASSPTGTGETGELFF; cdr3_nt: TGTGCCAGCAGTCCTACCGGGACAGGGGAAACCGGGGAGCTGTTTTTT
d_call: TRBD2; j_call: TRBJ2-5; clone_size: -; v_call: TRBV10-2; cdr3_aa: CASSGGGSSETQYF; cdr3_nt: TGCGCCAGCAGTGGGGGCGGGAGCTCGGAGACCCAGTACTTC
d_call: TRBD2; j_call: TRBJ2-1; clone_size: -; v_call: TRBV12-3/TRBV12-4; cdr3_aa: CASSREGMSEQFF; cdr3_nt: TGTGCCAGCAGTCGGGAGGGAATGTCTGAGCAGTTCTTC
d_call: -; j_call: TRBJ2-1; clone_size: -; v_call: TRBV28; cdr3_aa: CASSPPRQRNEQFF; cdr3_nt: TGTGCCAGCAGTCCCCCCCGACAGCGAAATGAGCAGTTCTTC
d_call: -; j_call: TRBJ1-4; clone_size: once; v_call: TRBV24-1; cdr3_aa: CATSDSGSLSKLFF; cdr3_nt: TGTGCCACCAGTGATTCCGGGTCGTTGTCAAAACTGTTTTTT
d_call: TRBD1; j_call: TRBJ1-3; clone_size: -; v_call: TRBV5-6; cdr3_aa: CASSLQGWGNTIYF; cdr3_nt: TGTGCCAGCAGCTTACAGGGGTGGGGAAACACCATATATTTT
d_call: TRBD1; j_call: TRBJ1-1; clone_size: -; v_call: TRBV28; cdr3_aa: CASSSQGAQAFF; cdr3_nt: TGTGCCAGCAGTTCACAGGGGGCGCAAGCTTTCTTT
d_call: TRBD1; j_call: TRBJ1-5; clone_size: -; v_call: TRBV30; cdr3_aa: CAWSAYRGRDQPQHF; cdr3_nt: TGTGCCTGGAGTGCTTACAGGGGTCGAGACCAGCCCCAGCATTTT
d_call: -; j_call: TRBJ2-1; clone_size: -; v_call: TRBV6-2/TRBV6-3; cdr3_aa: CASSYRAGREIYNEQFF; cdr3_nt: TGTGCCAGCAGTTACCGAGCGGGTCGGGAAATTTACAATGAGCAGTTCTTC
d_call: TRBD2; j_call: TRBJ2-1; clone_size: once; v_call: TRBV10-2; cdr3_aa: CASSVGGTSGLGSYNEQFF; cdr3_nt: TGCGCCAGCAGTGTAGGGGGAACTAGCGGGCTCGGCTCCTACAATGAGCAGTTCTTC
d_call: TRBD2; j_call: TRBJ2-7; clone_size: -; v_call: TRBV27; cdr3_aa: CASSYLAGGPYEQYF; cdr3_nt: TGTGCCAGCAGTTACCTAGCGGGAGGACCCTACGAGCAGTACTTC
d_call: -; j_call: TRBJ1-1; clone_size: -; v_call: TRBV18; cdr3_aa: CASSPSSQYTEAFF; cdr3_nt: TGTGCCAGCTCACCTTCGTCACAGTACACTGAAGCTTTCTTT
d_call: -; j_call: TRBJ1-1; clone_size: -; v_call: TRBV7-9; cdr3_aa: CASSSQGMNTEAFF; cdr3_nt: TGTGCCAGCAGCTCACAGGGAATGAACACTGAAGCTTTCTTT
d_call: TRBD2; j_call: TRBJ2-7; clone_size: once; v_call: TRBV28; cdr3_aa: CASSSRTSGRAFDEQYF; cdr3_nt: TGTGCCAGCAGTTCGCGGACTAGCGGGAGGGCCTTTGATGAGCAGTACTTC
d_call: -; j_call: TRBJ1-1; clone_size: -; v_call: TRBV5-1; cdr3_aa: CASSLDRIGAEAFF; cdr3_nt: TGCGCCAGCAGCTTGGACAGAATTGGCGCTGAAGCTTTCTTT
d_call: -; j_call: TRBJ2-1; clone_size: -; v_call: TRBV2; cdr3_aa: CASSASGTGNEQFF; cdr3_nt: TGTGCCAGCAGTGCTAGCGGGACAGGCAATGAGCAGTTCTTC
d_call: -; j_call: TRBJ1-6; clone_size: few; v_call: TRBV4-1; cdr3_aa: CASSQEGGVNSPLHF; cdr3_nt: TGCGCCAGCAGCCAAGAGGGTGGAGTTAATTCACCCCTCCACTTT
d_call: -; j_call: TRBJ2-7; clone_size: -; v_call: TRBV2; cdr3_aa: CASTSRETASYEQYF; cdr3_nt: TGTGCCAGCACCTCTCGTGAGACAGCCTCCTACGAGCAGTACTTC
d_call: TRBD1; j_call: TRBJ2-4; clone_size: -; v_call: TRBV27; cdr3_aa: CASSLSGKEDRVRRRPKNIQYF; cdr3_nt: TGTGCCAGCAGTTTATCGGGCAAGGAGGACAGGGTCCGCCGTCGGCCCAAAAACATTCAGTACTTC
d_call: -; j_call: TRBJ2-1; clone_size: -; v_call: TRBV6-4; cdr3_aa: CALPRESNNEQFF; cdr3_nt: TGTGCCCTACCCAGGGAAAGCAACAATGAGCAGTTCTTC
d_call: TRBD2; j_call: TRBJ2-5; clone_size: -; v_call: TRBV19; cdr3_aa: CASSIESSGRWEETQYF; cdr3_nt: TGTGCCAGTAGTATCGAGTCTAGCGGGAGGTGGGAAGAGACCCAGTACTTC
d_call: TRBD2; j_call: TRBJ2-3; clone_size: -; v_call: TRBV14; cdr3_aa: CASSLDPYSLAGGPQDTQYF; cdr3_nt: TGTGCCAGCAGCCTCGACCCCTACTCTTTAGCGGGAGGGCCACAAGATACGCAGTATTTT
d_call: TRBD2; j_call: TRBJ2-3; clone_size: -; v_call: TRBV19; cdr3_aa: CASSRTSGIADTQYF; cdr3_nt: TGTGCCAGTAGTAGAACTAGCGGGATCGCAGATACGCAGTATTTT
d_call: -; j_call: TRBJ1-1; clone_size: -; v_call: TRBV28; cdr3_aa: CASSFFSDRNTEAFF; cdr3_nt: TGTGCCAGCAGTTTTTTTAGCGATCGGAACACTGAAGCTTTCTTT
d_call: TRBD2; j_call: TRBJ2-3; clone_size: -; v_call: TRBV28; cdr3_aa: CATSIAGVGTDTQYF; cdr3_nt: TGTGCCACCTCAATAGCGGGAGTAGGCACAGATACGCAGTATTTT
d_call: -; j_call: TRBJ2-3; clone_size: -; v_call: TRBV11-2; cdr3_aa: CASSLVQDTQYF; cdr3_nt: TGTGCCAGCAGCTTAGTTCAAGATACGCAGTATTTT
d_call: TRBD2; j_call: TRBJ2-3; clone_size: once; v_call: TRBV28; cdr3_aa: CASSSGTRRSTDTQYF; cdr3_nt: TGTGCCAGCAGTTCAGGGACTAGAAGGTCCACAGATACGCAGTATTTT
d_call: TRBD2; j_call: TRBJ2-1; clone_size: -; v_call: TRBV6-2/TRBV6-3; cdr3_aa: CASSTGLAGYNEQFF; cdr3_nt: TGTGCCAGCAGTACGGGACTAGCGGGATACAATGAGCAGTTCTTC
d_call: -; j_call: TRBJ1-2; clone_size: -; v_call: TRBV14; cdr3_aa: CASSPIWGDYGYTF; cdr3_nt: TGTGCCAGCAGCCCGATTTGGGGGGACTATGGCTACACCTTC
d_call: -; j_call: TRBJ2-1; clone_size: -; v_call: TRBV18; cdr3_aa: CASSLANEQFF; cdr3_nt: TGTGCCAGCTCACTGGCTAATGAGCAGTTCTTC
d_call: TRBD1; j_call: TRBJ2-2; clone_size: -; v_call: TRBV4-1; cdr3_aa: CASSQDLAGGYTGELFF; cdr3_nt: TGCGCCAGCAGCCAAGATTTGGCAGGGGGATACACCGGGGAGCTGTTTTTT
d_call: -; j_call: TRBJ2-3; clone_size: -; v_call: TRBV14; cdr3_aa: CASSQSLTDTQYF; cdr3_nt: TGTGCCAGCAGCCAATCTCTCACAGATACGCAGTATTTT
d_call: TRBD1; j_call: TRBJ1-6; clone_size: -; v_call: TRBV6-5; cdr3_aa: CASSYGTGIFPLHF; cdr3_nt: TGTGCCAGCAGTTACGGGACAGGGATCTTCCCCCTCCACTTT